The clone carrying this T cell receptor beta chain was counted only a few times. Its antigen remains unidentified. Regarding donors, all were healthy bone marrow donors. This sample was included in a study of cytomegalovirus exposure and HLA in healthy donors. Study summary: Researchers previously reported finding roughly 120 million unique TCR beta sequences from approximately 200 million T cells.

Study results and caveats: About 180 TCR beta chains were listed as cytomegalovirus-associated.

Vbeta (60) and Jbeta (13) primers were used in the PCR. The data were produced by immunoSEQ multiplex PCR, yet TCRdb's version contains in-frame clones alone and is incomplete. Here the sample spans 150,000 or so clones, roughly 80% being singletons. V shed 0 bases and J 7 bases; nucleotides not matched to a gene: 6. The germline gives CDR1 LGHNA, CDR2 YSLEER. There are 15 residues in the CDR3. Sequenced sample: PBMCs. The chain recombines TRBV4-3 with TRBJ2-7, with TRBD1 identical over 10 bases. The sequence derives from a male donor in good health and CMV-seronegative. The CDR3 sequence: CASSQDWTGGNEQYF. CDR3 nucleotides: TGCGCCAGCAGCCAAGATTGGACAGGGGGAAATGAGCAGTACTTC.